Listed below are T cell receptor beta chains from one sample, sequenced in a study of cytomegalovirus exposure and HLA in healthy donors. Clones were sequenced by immunoSEQ multiplex PCR, and TCRdb holds only the in-frame ones, with some missing. In the table there are roughly 150,000 clones, roughly 76% of which are singletons. The sequenced sample was PBMCs. These receptors were taken from a female donor in good health and CMV-seronegative. CDR3s include the opening cysteine and the closing phenylalanine or tryptophan. D genes are given only for firm matches. Clone size is given for some rows only: seen once, a few or many times, or a class if the clone is expanded.

j_gene: TRBJ1-5; abundance: .; d_gene: TRBD1; v_gene: TRBV28; CDR3nt: TGTGCCAGCAGTCCCAGGACAGGGGGGAGCAATCAGCCCCAGCATTTT; CDR3aa: CASSPRTGGSNQPQHF
j_gene: TRBJ2-3; abundance: once; d_gene: .; v_gene: TRBV5-1; CDR3nt: TGCGCCAGCAGCTTGAACGGGAGATTCGCAGATACGCAGTATTTT; CDR3aa: CASSLNGRFADTQYF
j_gene: TRBJ2-5; abundance: .; d_gene: TRBD2; v_gene: TRBV6-5; CDR3nt: TGTGCCAGCAGCCGAGGACTAGCGGTCCAAGAGACCCAGTACTTC; CDR3aa: CASSRGLAVQETQYF
j_gene: TRBJ1-2; abundance: .; d_gene: .; v_gene: TRBV28; CDR3nt: TGTGCCAGCAAACTCCCGGGACAAAACTATGGCTACACCTTC; CDR3aa: CASKLPGQNYGYTF
j_gene: TRBJ2-7; abundance: few; d_gene: TRBD2; v_gene: TRBV4-1; CDR3nt: TGCGCCAGCAGCCAAGGTCGCCTAGCGGGAGGGGAGCAGTACTTC; CDR3aa: CASSQGRLAGGEQYF
j_gene: TRBJ2-1; abundance: .; d_gene: TRBD1; v_gene: TRBV7-6; CDR3nt: TGTGCCAGCAGCTCGGGACAGGGGCTTTACAATGAGCAGTTCTTC; CDR3aa: CASSSGQGLYNEQFF
j_gene: TRBJ2-2; abundance: .; d_gene: .; v_gene: TRBV11-2; CDR3nt: TGTGCCAGCAGCACCCACAGGCCTACGAACACCGGGGAGCTGTTTTTT; CDR3aa: CASSTHRPTNTGELFF
j_gene: TRBJ2-5; abundance: .; d_gene: TRBD1; v_gene: TRBV5-1; CDR3nt: TGCGCCAGCAGCTGGACAGGGAGGAGCGGGCTTAAAGAGACCCAGTACTTC; CDR3aa: CASSWTGRSGLKETQYF
j_gene: TRBJ1-1; abundance: few; d_gene: .; v_gene: TRBV19; CDR3nt: TGTGCCAGTAGTATAGGTGAGGGATACACTGAAGCTTTCTTT; CDR3aa: CASSIGEGYTEAFF
j_gene: TRBJ1-1; abundance: few; d_gene: TRBD1; v_gene: TRBV7-9; CDR3nt: TGTGCCAGCGGGACAGGGGCGGGGAACACTGAAGCTTTCTTT; CDR3aa: CASGTGAGNTEAFF
j_gene: TRBJ1-2; abundance: .; d_gene: .; v_gene: TRBV5-6; CDR3nt: TGTGCCAGCAGCTGGGGGGTGGACGGCTACACCTTC; CDR3aa: CASSWGVDGYTF
j_gene: TRBJ2-2; abundance: .; d_gene: .; v_gene: TRBV19; CDR3nt: TGTGCCAGTAGTAGGGCAACGGGGGACGGGGAGCTGTTTTTT; CDR3aa: CASSRATGDGELFF
j_gene: TRBJ2-7; abundance: .; d_gene: TRBD1; v_gene: TRBV28; CDR3nt: TGTGCCAGCAGTTTACCCCTTATGACAGGGGGCGAATATTGGGACGAGCAGTACTTC; CDR3aa: CASSLPLMTGGEYWDEQYF
j_gene: TRBJ2-7; abundance: .; d_gene: .; v_gene: TRBV4-1; CDR3nt: TGCGCCAGCAGCCCATATGGGCAGGTTGCCAACGAGCAGTACTTC; CDR3aa: CASSPYGQVANEQYF
j_gene: TRBJ2-1; abundance: .; d_gene: TRBD1; v_gene: TRBV5-4; CDR3nt: TGTGCCAGCAGCTTGGTTACAGGGGTGTACAATGAGCAGTTCTTC; CDR3aa: CASSLVTGVYNEQFF
j_gene: TRBJ2-4; abundance: .; d_gene: TRBD2; v_gene: TRBV10-2; CDR3nt: TGCGCCAGCAGTGAGAGTTGGGGACTAGGGTACTTC; CDR3aa: CASSESWGLGYF
j_gene: TRBJ1-1; abundance: .; d_gene: TRBD1; v_gene: TRBV6-5; CDR3nt: TGTGCCAGCAGTTACTCCTATGGGGACAGGGGCGGTGAAGCTTTCTTT; CDR3aa: CASSYSYGDRGGEAFF
j_gene: TRBJ1-2; abundance: .; d_gene: .; v_gene: TRBV6-5; CDR3nt: TGTGCCAGCAGTTACCAGGGGAACTATGGCTACACCTTC; CDR3aa: CASSYQGNYGYTF
j_gene: TRBJ1-1; abundance: few; d_gene: .; v_gene: TRBV27; CDR3nt: TGTGCCAGCAGTCCGGGGAACACTGAAGCTTTCTTT; CDR3aa: CASSPGNTEAFF
j_gene: TRBJ2-1; abundance: .; d_gene: .; v_gene: TRBV5-4; CDR3nt: TGTGCCAGCAGAAGGGGGGGGGAGAAGAGCAATGAGCAGTTCTTC; CDR3aa: CASRRGGEKSNEQFF
j_gene: TRBJ2-7; abundance: .; d_gene: .; v_gene: TRBV4-1; CDR3nt: TGCGCCAGCAGAGTATCCGTGGACACCTACGAGCAGTACTTC; CDR3aa: CASRVSVDTYEQYF
j_gene: TRBJ1-2; abundance: .; d_gene: .; v_gene: TRBV2; CDR3nt: TGTGCCAGCAGTGAGGAGAACTATGGCTACACCTTC; CDR3aa: CASSEENYGYTF
j_gene: TRBJ2-7; abundance: .; d_gene: .; v_gene: TRBV19; CDR3nt: TGTGCCAGTAGTATCCGAGGCGAGCAGTACTTC; CDR3aa: CASSIRGEQYF